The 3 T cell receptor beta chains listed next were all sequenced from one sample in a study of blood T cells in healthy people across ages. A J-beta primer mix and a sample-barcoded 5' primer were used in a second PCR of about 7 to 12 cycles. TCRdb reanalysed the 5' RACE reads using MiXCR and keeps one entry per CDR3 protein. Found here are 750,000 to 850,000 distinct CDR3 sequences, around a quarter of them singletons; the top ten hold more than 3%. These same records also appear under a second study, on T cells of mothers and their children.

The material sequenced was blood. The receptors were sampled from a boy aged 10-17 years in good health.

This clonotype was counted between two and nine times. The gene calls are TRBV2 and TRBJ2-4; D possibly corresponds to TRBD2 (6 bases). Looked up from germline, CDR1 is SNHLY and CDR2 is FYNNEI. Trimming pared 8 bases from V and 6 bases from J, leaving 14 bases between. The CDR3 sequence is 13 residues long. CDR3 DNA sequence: TGTGCCAGCGGGGGGAGACAAAGAAACATTCAGTACTTC. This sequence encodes CASGGRQRNIQYF.

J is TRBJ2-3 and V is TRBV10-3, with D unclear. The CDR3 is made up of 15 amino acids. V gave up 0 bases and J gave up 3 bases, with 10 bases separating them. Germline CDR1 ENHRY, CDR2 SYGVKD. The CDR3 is CAISESPYETDTQYF. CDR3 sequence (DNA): TGTGCCATCAGTGAGTCTCCCTATGAGACAGATACGCAGTATTTT.

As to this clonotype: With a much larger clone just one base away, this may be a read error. The CDR3 loop reads CASSFGISGQGSTQYF. The DNA of the CDR3 is TGTGCCAGCAGTTTTGGCATTTCCGGGCAGGGGTCAACCCAGTACTTC. The rearrangement joins TRBV12-3 or TRBV12-4 to TRBJ2-5; D possibly corresponds to TRBD1 (6 bases). This CDR3 has 16 residues. The V and J ends lost 3 bases and 8 bases respectively, with 22 bases between them.